This entry concerns a single T cell receptor beta chain. This sample was taken from a study of blood T cell repertoires in COVID-19. At the level of the study: Researchers got acute and convalescent COVID-19 samples from the United States, Italy and Spain. From T cells, B-cell-depleted T cells, or PBMCs came the material, which was cDNA or gDNA.

The repertoire was sequenced with immunoSEQ multiplex PCR; TCRdb's copy has only in-frame clones and lacks some. The data hold about 200,000 clones, with 80% to 90% observed a single time. Source material: peripheral blood. The sequence was obtained from a human donor in a cohort sampled during active COVID-19.

The CDR3 sequence: CASSMTSGSTDTQYF. The CDR3 bases are TGTGCCAGCAGTATGACTAGCGGGAGCACAGATACGCAGTATTTT. This chain connects TRBV28 to TRBJ2-3, with TRBD2 matching 10 bases. V shed 5 bases and J 0 bases; nucleotides not matched to a gene: 2. Per germline, CDR1 MDHEN and CDR2 SYDVKM. The CDR3 has 15 residues.